This T cell receptor (beta chain) emerged from a study of blood T cell repertoires in COVID-19. Across the study: Samples of COVID-19 (acute and convalescent) were obtained from the United States, Italy and Spain. The analysed material was cDNA or gDNA that came from T cells, B-cell-depleted T cells, or PBMCs.

CDR1 is SGHRS, CDR2 YFSETQ, per germline. The V end was cut by 2 bases, the J end by 5 bases, with 13 bases between. The CDR3 totals 14 residues. As originally analysed: Estimates of nucleated cell counts were drawn from the amplification of reference gene primers. Libraries were prepared by immunoSEQ multiplex PCR; TCRdb keeps only in-frame clonotypes and omits some of them. The D gene and trimming were derived from the DNA, and the V and J assignments and clone size from that table. The profile shows some 190,000 clones, approximately 80% of them singletons. Sequences were obtained from peripheral blood. The V call is TRBV5-1, the J call TRBJ1-1; possible D gene TRBD1, 6 bases. The TCR was taken from a human donor in a cohort sampled during active COVID-19. The CDR3 reads CASSLGQTVTEAFF. CDR3 bases: TGCGCCAGCAGCTTAGGACAGACAGTGACTGAAGCTTTCTTT.